The 19 T cell receptor beta chains presented below share a single source sample, sequenced in a study of CD8 T cells in ankylosing spondylitis. TCRdb itself ran the 5' RACE reads through MiXCR, one entry per CDR3 protein. The table has about 140,000 distinct CDR3 sequences, over 9.5% seen once. Source material: blood, either unsorted or a sorted T cell fraction (not recorded which). The receptors here all came from a female donor with ankylosing spondylitis or in good health (not recorded which).

In its sample, this clonotype was seen many times. V is TRBV12-3 or TRBV12-4 and J is TRBJ1-4, with D possibly being TRBD1 (5 bases). The CDR3 has 14 amino acids. Trimming pared 7 bases from V and 5 bases from J, leaving 14 bases between. The CDR3 DNA reads TGTGCCAGCACGCAGGGATCGATAAATGAAAAACTGTTTTTT. It yields the protein CASTQGSINEKLFF.

This clonotype was seen ten or more times. The chain links TRBV5-1 to TRBJ2-1; 9 nucleotides agree with TRBD2. The CDR3 consists of 18 residues. Per germline, CDR1 SGHRS and CDR2 YFSETQ. V was pared by 4 bases and J by 0 bases, with 11 bases of the junction left unmatched. CDR3 coding DNA: TGCGCCAGCAGCCTGAGGGTAGCGGGAGTCTACTCCTACAATGAGCAGTTCTTC. This encodes CASSLRVAGVYSYNEQFF.

This clonotype was seen at least ten times. The J gene is TRBJ1-2, the V gene TRBV20-1, with D possibly matching TRBD1 (6 bases). CDR1 and CDR2 (germline): DFQATT, SNEGSKA (reference sequence). The V end lost 0 bases, the J end lost 7 bases, and 24 bases lay between the germline ends. The CDR3 runs to 17 residues. The CDR3 is CSARDFESAGAVGGYTF. The CDR3 DNA sequence: TGCAGTGCTAGAGATTTCGAGAGTGCAGGGGCTGTTGGTGGCTACACCTTC.

This clonotype was picked up many times. Here the CDR3 reads CAWSRLTGGDGYTF. In DNA, the CDR3 is TGTGCCTGGAGCCGGCTAACAGGGGGAGATGGCTACACCTTC. The V call is TRBV30, the J call TRBJ1-2; TRBD1 aligns across 8 bases. The germline V gene encodes CDR1 GTSNPN and CDR2 SVGIG (reference sequence). V lost 3 bases to trimming and J lost 6 bases; unmatched junction nucleotides: 9. The CDR3 contains 14 residues. Drawing the rest from reference TRBV30 and TRBJ1-2, the complete variable domain is SQTIHQWPATLVQPVGSPLSLECTVEGTSNPNLYWYRQAAGRGLQLLFYSVGIGQISSEVPQNLSASRPQDRQFILSSKKLLLSDSGFYLCAWSRLTGGDGYTFGSGTRLTVV.

This clonotype was counted ten times or more. This chain links TRBV12-3 or TRBV12-4 with TRBJ2-4; TRBD1 might be the D (5 bases). This CDR3 spans 18 amino acids. Trimming cost V 3 bases and J 0 bases, with 18 bases left between them. CDR3 DNA: TGTGCCAGCAGTTTGGGCGTACCAGGGTATGAAGCCAAAAACATTCAGTACTTC. It specifies CASSLGVPGYEAKNIQYF.

This clonotype has just a few counts. The chain combines TRBV28 with TRBJ2-7, with D possibly TRBD2 on 6 matching bases. From germline, CDR1 is MDHEN and CDR2 SYDVKM. Trimming took off 7 bases at V and 4 bases at J, with 11 bases between the two ends. The CDR3 extends over 12 amino acids. DNA for the CDR3: TGTGCCAGCAATACTCGGGGGTACGAGCAGTACTTC. It specifies CASNTRGYEQYF.

This clonotype was picked up many times. This chain uses TRBV3-1 with TRBJ2-1; D uncertain. The CDR3 is 13 amino acids. The V end lost 4 bases, the J end lost 4 bases, and 8 bases lay between the germline ends. Per germline, CDR1 LGHDT and CDR2 YNNKEL (reference sequence). The CDR3, as DNA: TGTGCCAGCAGCCCATCCGTATACAATGAGCAGTTCTTC. As protein: CASSPSVYNEQFF.

At least ten counts were recorded for this clonotype. This sequence joins TRBV7-9 and TRBJ2-7; D uncertain. Trimming shortened V by 5 bases and J by 6 bases, and 8 bases separated the two germline ends. This CDR3 region has 11 residues. Germline CDR1 reads SEHNR; CDR2 reads FQNEAQ (reference sequence). CDR3: CASSGWIEQYF. Here the CDR3 DNA reads TGTGCCAGCAGCGGATGGATCGAGCAGTACTTC.

This clonotype showed up many times. Written as DNA, the CDR3 is TGTGCCAGCTCACCGGGACTAGCGGGCCACGAGCAGTACTTC. Translated: CASSPGLAGHEQYF. The V and J genes are TRBV18 and TRBJ2-7; 12 bases are a match to TRBD2. The ends lost 3 bases at V and 5 bases at J; junction bases unmatched: 2. The length of the CDR3 is 14 residues. Germline V gives CDR1 KGHSH, CDR2 LQKENI.

This clonotype has at least ten counts. The genes are TRBV12-3 or TRBV12-4 and TRBJ2-6, with 8 bases lining up with TRBD2. V gave up 5 bases and J gave up 0 bases; unmatched junction bases: 3. The CDR3 is made up of 16 amino acids. CDR3: CASSPGGGSGANVLTF. DNA for the CDR3: TGTGCCAGCAGTCCCGGGGGGGGCTCTGGGGCCAACGTCCTGACTTTC.

Many counts were recorded for this clonotype. V usage is TRBV5-1 and J usage is TRBJ2-1; 10 bases fit TRBD2. CDR1 is SGHRS and CDR2 is YFSETQ in the germline V gene. The CDR3 runs 15 residues. V shed 2 bases, J shed 7 bases, and the junction held 6 bases outside the gene matches. The CDR3 loop reads CASSFISGGNNEQFF. DNA for the CDR3: TGCGCCAGCAGCTTTATTAGCGGGGGGAATAATGAGCAGTTCTTC.

This clonotype was counted ten times or more. The chain uses TRBV30 and TRBJ2-1; either TRBD1 or TRBD2 may fit D (5 bases each). The V gene's germline CDR1 is GTSNPN and CDR2 SVGIG (reference sequence). This CDR3 is built from 15 residues. The V end was cut by 1 base, the J end by 4 bases, with 14 bases between. The CDR3 is CAWSAPGTPYNEQFF. CDR3 nucleotides: TGTGCCTGGAGTGCCCCCGGGACCCCATACAATGAGCAGTTCTTC.

This clonotype came up a few times. The chain is built from TRBV10-3 and TRBJ2-5; 10 bases match TRBD1. Germline values: CDR1 ENHRY, CDR2 SYGVKD. The CDR3 runs 15 residues. V trimming: 7 bases; J trimming: 2 bases; junction bases outside the gene matches: 7. CDR3: CAIKAGTGEQETQYF. The CDR3 DNA is TGTGCCATCAAGGCCGGGACAGGGGAACAAGAGACCCAGTACTTC.

This clonotype was recorded at least ten times. This chain connects TRBV15 to TRBJ1-2; 7 bases align to TRBD1. Germline CDR1 reads LNHNV; CDR2 reads YYDKDF (reference sequence). The CDR3 is made up of 14 amino acids. V was clipped by 0 bases and J by 3 bases; unmatched bases: 1. As DNA, the CDR3 is TGTGCCACCAGCAGAGACAGGGGGTACTATGGCTACACCTTC. The encoded protein is CATSRDRGYYGYTF.

This clonotype was observed at least ten times. This chain joins TRBV7-9 and TRBJ2-7; D unclear. Trimming removed 5 bases at V and 2 bases at J, with 19 bases between. The CDR3 consists of 16 residues. CDR1 and CDR2 from the germline V gene are SEHNR and FQNEAQ (reference sequence). CDR3 loop: CASSPTVSHQTYEQYF. CDR3 coding DNA: TGTGCCAGCAGCCCGACCGTGAGCCACCAAACCTACGAGCAGTACTTC.

Of note for this clonotype: Given a much more abundant clone one base away, this may be a read error. This rearrangement joins TRBV12-3 or TRBV12-4 to TRBJ1-4; 7 bases map to TRBD1. The CDR3 spans 14 residues. The CDR3: CANSQGQSNEKLFF. CDR3 nucleotide sequence: TGTGCCAACAGTCAGGGACAGTCTAATGAAAAACTGTTTTTT.

In this sample, this clonotype turned up many times. The rearrangement links TRBV11-2 to TRBJ1-2; D unresolved. The germline gives CDR1 SGHAT, CDR2 FQNNGV. CDR3 length: 12 amino acids. The V end lost 6 bases, the J end lost 6 bases, and 11 bases lay between the germline ends. This chain's CDR3 is CASSQEANGYTF. The CDR3 region has the DNA TGTGCCAGCAGTCAAGAGGCAAATGGCTACACCTTC.

In its sample, this clonotype was seen many times. The rearrangement joins TRBV20-1 to TRBJ2-5; TRBD2 aligns across 8 bases. The germline V gene has CDR1 DFQATT and CDR2 SNEGSKA (reference sequence). This CDR3 region has 12 residues. Unmatched junction bases numbered 3, after V lost 6 bases and J lost 3 bases. The CDR3: CSAPTSEETQYF. CDR3 DNA: TGCAGTGCCCCGACTAGCGAAGAGACCCAGTACTTC.

This clonotype was detected many times. This rearrangement joins TRBV12-3 or TRBV12-4 to TRBJ2-1; a weak D match, TRBD2 (5 bases). V lost 11 bases, J lost 3 bases, and 14 bases lay in between. This CDR3 has 13 residues. The CDR3 reads CAAGMGSYNEQFF. In DNA form, the CDR3 reads TGTGCCGCGGGTATGGGCAGCTACAATGAGCAGTTCTTC.